A selection of T cell receptor beta chains follows, all from one sample in a study of blood T cell repertoires in COVID-19. TCRdb's table, derived via immunoSEQ multiplex PCR, lists solely in-frame clones and lacks some. The data contain around 250,000 clones, about 90% of them singletons. Sequenced material: peripheral blood. Every receptor here comes from a man aged 60 to 69 with acute or convalescent COVID-19. Both conserved end residues are part of each CDR3. D genes are given only for firm matches. Rows give clone size only sometimes, using once, few, many, or a class for an expanded clone.

TGTGCCAGCTCATCCCTATATCGGAGCTCCTACGAGCAGTACTTC,CASSSLYRSSYEQYF,NA,NA,15,TRBV18,TRBJ2-7
TGTGCCAGCAGCCTACAGGGTAGCTCCTACAATGAGCAGTTCTTC,CASSLQGSSYNEQFF,NA,NA,15,TRBV6-2/TRBV6-3,TRBJ2-1
TGTGCCAGCAGCTCGAACAGGGTCAGGGGCACTGAAGCTTTCTTT,CASSSNRVRGTEAFF,NA,NA,15,TRBV5-6,TRBJ1-1
TGTGCCAGCGGGCGGGACAGGGACGATGAGCAGTTCTTC,CASGRDRDDEQFF,TRBD1,NA,13,TRBV2,TRBJ2-1
TGCGCCAGCAGCTTGGCTGGACAGGGAAGGGCCTATAATTCACCCCTCCACTTT,CASSLAGQGRAYNSPLHF,TRBD1,NA,18,TRBV5-1,TRBJ1-6
TGTGCCAGCAGTTTGTTTGGGGAGGGCCGTCAAGAGACCCAGTACTTC,CASSLFGEGRQETQYF,TRBD2,NA,16,TRBV28,TRBJ2-5
TGTGCCAGCAGCTTGGCGAGGGAGGTGAACGCCTACGAGCAGTACTTC,CASSLAREVNAYEQYF,NA,NA,16,TRBV5-5,TRBJ2-7
TGTGCCAGCAGCTTAGACGGGGTAATAGATACGCAGTATTTT,CASSLDGVIDTQYF,NA,NA,14,TRBV7-3,TRBJ2-3
TGCGCCAGCAGCCTAAGACTAGCGGGAGCTAGTGAGCAGTTCTTC,CASSLRLAGASEQFF,TRBD2,once,15,TRBV5-1,TRBJ2-1
TGTGCCAGCAGCTTAGCTCGGACAGGGGGGCCCTATGGCTACACCTTC,CASSLARTGGPYGYTF,TRBD1,NA,16,TRBV11-2,TRBJ1-2
TGCGCCAGCAGCCAAGGAAGGGGGCTGACTACTGAAGCTTTCTTT,CASSQGRGLTTEAFF,TRBD1,NA,15,TRBV4-3,TRBJ1-1
TGTGCCAGCAGACCCCAGGGAATTGGAAACACCATATATTTT,CASRPQGIGNTIYF,NA,NA,14,TRBV28,TRBJ1-3
TGTGCCAGCAGCCCGGTTGGGACAGCTGGAAACACCATATATTTT,CASSPVGTAGNTIYF,TRBD1,NA,15,TRBV7-2,TRBJ1-3
TGTGCCAGCAGACCTGGACTATCCTCCCACAATGAGCAGTTCTTC,CASRPGLSSHNEQFF,NA,NA,15,TRBV11-3,TRBJ2-1
TGTGCCAGCAGCTTAGGGACAGCAGCTCATGAAGCTTTCTTT,CASSLGTAAHEAFF,NA,many,14,TRBV7-8,TRBJ1-1
TGTGCCAGCAGCGTAGCCAGGGTGGCTGAGCAGTTCTTC,CASSVARVAEQFF,NA,NA,13,TRBV9,TRBJ2-1
TGTGCCTGGAGTGCTGGTGGGCGCGGGGGAGATACGCAGTATTTT,CAWSAGGRGGDTQYF,TRBD2,NA,15,TRBV30,TRBJ2-3
TGTGCCAGCAGCTTAGGAACTCTTTACGAGCAGTACTTC,CASSLGTLYEQYF,NA,NA,13,TRBV7-2,TRBJ2-7
TGTGCCAGTAGAGGGGGACCGTCCAATGAGCAGTTCTTC,CASRGGPSNEQFF,NA,NA,13,TRBV19,TRBJ2-1
TGTGCCTGGAACAGCTTGGGACAGCGCTACGAGCAGTACTTC,CAWNSLGQRYEQYF,TRBD1,NA,14,TRBV30,TRBJ2-7
TGTGCCAGTGCGGGCCCTGTCTTATACAATGAGCAGTTCTTC,CASAGPVLYNEQFF,NA,NA,14,TRBV19,TRBJ2-1
TGCGCCAGCAGCTTGCTAGCGGGTACTTCCGGGGAGCTGTTTTTT,CASSLLAGTSGELFF,TRBD2,NA,15,TRBV5-1,TRBJ2-2
TGTGCCAGCAGCCGGCAGGGGATGGGGGAGCTGTTTTTT,CASSRQGMGELFF,NA,NA,13,TRBV6-2/TRBV6-3,TRBJ2-2
TGTGCCAGCAGCCCACCTAGCGGGAGGCCACGGAGGGATGAGCAGTTCTTC,CASSPPSGRPRRDEQFF,TRBD2,NA,17,TRBV7-9,TRBJ2-1
TGTGCCAGCAGTCCCCGCGTGTACACCGGGGAGCTGTTTTTT,CASSPRVYTGELFF,NA,NA,14,TRBV7-9,TRBJ2-2
TGTGCCAGCTCACCAGTTGGCGGGAGGGACAATGAGCAGTTCTTC,CASSPVGGRDNEQFF,TRBD2,NA,15,TRBV18,TRBJ2-1
TGTGCCAGCAGCAAATCCCGGGGCAGGGGAAACACCGGGGAGCTGTTTTTT,CASSKSRGRGNTGELFF,NA,NA,17,TRBV21-1,TRBJ2-2